This TCR beta chain derives from a study of long-term antiretroviral therapy in people with HIV (dated by TCRdb to between 2021 and 2024). For the study in its entirety: Collection of the earliest samples took place about a decade ahead of the 2015 WHO recommendation for immediate ART, at a time when ART was typically delayed until CD4 counts fell. This retrospective serial study examined whether starting ART and sustained HIV suppression were associated with changes in the composition and diversity of the TRB repertoire in peripheral blood. A total of fewer than 200 cryopreserved PBMC samples were contributed to the cohort by 30 adults with confirmed HIV infection, with samples collected serially over a mean of roughly six years (range 1-12). About 35% of the 30 participants with HIV were female. No cross-contamination during QIAcube processing was seen in test extractions of a monoclonal T-cell line run alongside 30 to 35 polyclonal samples. Broad study findings and their caveats: Because pre-ART samples had limited cell numbers, unsorted PBMC were profiled rather than sorted CD4+ and CD8+ T cells. CDR3 length ranges in HIV repertoires were narrower than in controls, and network structure suggested an antigen-experienced repertoire with only a slight naive shift after ART. Expanded TRB clones identified before ART initiation dominated the repertoire across all time points, though the dominance fluctuated and decreased in many PLHIV after ART. A significant increase in TRB diversity was found to be associated with ART initiation, although TRB diversity was observed to remain significantly below that of transplant donor controls even after long-term ART. Since PBMC availability was limited, sequencing covered only the TCR beta chain, with no alpha chain pairing. Inferences about post-ART repertoire changes are limited because no data were available on ART adherence, viral resistance or therapy changes. The samples span the years 2004 to 2017, and the ART regimens used may be less effective than current regimens.

Comments on this clone: This clone's antigen is unknown. No base-level quality is on record; no much larger clone is a single base apart.

The immunoSEQ hsTCRB v3.0 assay was used at survey level resolution to sequence the TRB variable region. The targeted TRB sequencing depth was about 40,000-55,000 T-cell genomes per sample. TRB libraries were pooled and sequenced on an Illumina MiSeq using a v3 150-cycle kit. Turning to the authors' computational methods: Analysis of repertoires was carried out in R inside a reproducible Nextflow workflow spanning QC, data transformation and analysis. LymphoSeq2, an R package for exploring AIRR-Seq data, was used to implement custom analyses. After excluding a handful of samples that yielded fewer than 5000 total TRB sequences, around 190 HIV repertoires remained for analysis. Of the approximately 190 retained HIV repertoires, about 59 were collected before and 120 to 140 after ART initiation. Repertoires were downsampled to 5000 TRB nucleotide sequences, with summary statistics averaged over 100 downsampling iterations. Only TRB sequences with CDR3 regions of at least seven amino acids were retained for analysis. Diversity was measured with a Shannon entropy-derived clonality score and the Gini coefficient. In the repertoire networks, any two of the top 5000 CDR3 amino acid sequences were linked whenever the two sequences differed by an edit distance of one. GLIPH2 predicted antigen specificity groups and MHC restriction for TRB CDR3 amino acid sequences. Known CMV, EBV, HIV or tissue antigen associations were flagged by matching CDR3 amino acid sequences against VDJdb and McPAS-TCR. Pre-ART, post-ART and control groups were compared with Wilcoxon signed-rank tests and Holm-Bonferroni correction. TCRdb took over this immuneACCESS table, retaining in-frame rearrangements with V and J assigned. Such tables are incomplete; in checked studies, under half of the missing clones stem from an unresolved V gene, and the remainder is unexplained. V, J and clone size were drawn from that table, and D and trimming were deduced from the DNA. The sample yields 25,000 to 30,000 clones; about 95% were counted once. Clones ranked in the top ten supply over 7% of the sample.

Including the terminal cysteine and phenylalanine, the CDR3 comprises 14 residues. Only the CDR3 portion is preserved as DNA: 42 bases, with reading frame beginning at the first base. V lost 0 bases and J lost 3 bases; the stretch between them is 9 bases long. CDR1 and CDR2, per the germline V gene (reference sequence), are SEHNR and FQNEAQ. Inclusion was restricted to participants for whom at least one PBMC sample before ART initiation and at least two post-ART samples were available. Treatment was received in the United States of America by all participants with HIV. Before DNA extraction, cryopreserved samples of about 0.95-11 million PBMC were thawed and then washed. At the time of the earliest PBMC sample for each participant with HIV, ages ranged from 23 to 54 years. Each participant contributed PBMC samples from 1-4 timepoints before ART initiation and 2-8 timepoints after ART initiation, with a median of 7 samples. For every participant, serial HIV viral load, CD4+ T-cell count, ART history and demographic data were obtained. A Qiagen kit on a QIAcube was used to extract genomic DNA from unsorted PBMC, with samples processed in batches of 12.

In this chain, TRBV7-9 is recombined with TRBJ2-7, with a weak D call of TRBD1 (6 bases match). The receptor was isolated from a young man with HIV. Sequences were derived from unsorted PBMCs, sampled 5.3 years after starting antiretroviral therapy. The CDR3 protein sequence reads: CASSLAGAHYEQYF. The nucleotides are TGTGCCAGCAGCTTAGCGGGGGCACACTACGAGCAGTACTTC.